Detailed here is one T cell receptor beta chain. One end of the junction varies from germline; a read error may be responsible. The germline V gene has CDR1 KGHDR and CDR2 SFDVKD. This CDR3 comprises 16 residues. This entry belongs to a study of T cells in Graves' hyperthyroidism and ophthalmopathy. Overall study context: The initial diagnosis was the point when peripheral blood was collected, ahead of any treatment.

RNA transcripts provided the source from which TCR beta CDR3 regions were amplified. The primer set for the first-round RT-PCR of the TCR CDR3 was HTBI. MiXCR, run by TCRdb on the multiplex PCR reads, gives a single entry per CDR3 protein. The data show about 350,000 distinct CDR3 sequences, with more than 11% seen just once and 20% to 25% held by the top ten. Sequences were obtained from blood. The clonotype was recovered from a woman in her twenties or thirties with Graves' hyperthyroidism. The V gene is TRBV24-1, the J gene TRBJ2-5, with D perhaps given as TRBD1 or TRBD2 (5 bases each). CDR3 in DNA: TGTGCCACCAGTGACCCCTCGGGCGAGACCATCGGGACCCAGTGCTTC. Protein: CATSDPSGETIGTQCF.